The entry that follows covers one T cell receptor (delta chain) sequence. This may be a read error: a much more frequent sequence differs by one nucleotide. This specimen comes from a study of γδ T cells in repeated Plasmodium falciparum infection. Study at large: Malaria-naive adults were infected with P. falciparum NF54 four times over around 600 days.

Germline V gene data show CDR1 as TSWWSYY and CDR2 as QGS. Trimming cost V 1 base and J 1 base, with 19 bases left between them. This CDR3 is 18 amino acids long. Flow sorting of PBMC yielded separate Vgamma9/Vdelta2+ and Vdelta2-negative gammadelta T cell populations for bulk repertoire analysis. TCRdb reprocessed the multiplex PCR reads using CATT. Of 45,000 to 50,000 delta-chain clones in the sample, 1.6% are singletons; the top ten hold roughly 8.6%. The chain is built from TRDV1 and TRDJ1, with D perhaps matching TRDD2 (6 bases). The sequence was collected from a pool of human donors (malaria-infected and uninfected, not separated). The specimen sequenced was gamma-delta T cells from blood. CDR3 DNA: TGTGCTCTTGGGGAACCAGAGAACCTTCCCGCCTCCACCGATAAACTCATCTTT. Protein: CALGEPENLPASTDKLIF.